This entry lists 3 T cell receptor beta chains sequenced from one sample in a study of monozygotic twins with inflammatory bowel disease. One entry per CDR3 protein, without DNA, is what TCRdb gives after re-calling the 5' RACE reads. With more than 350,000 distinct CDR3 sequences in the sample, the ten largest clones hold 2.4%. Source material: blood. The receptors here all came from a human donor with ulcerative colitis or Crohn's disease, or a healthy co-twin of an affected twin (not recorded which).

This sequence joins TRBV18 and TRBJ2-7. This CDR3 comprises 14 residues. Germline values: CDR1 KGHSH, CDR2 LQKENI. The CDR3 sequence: CASSPGSERYEQYF.

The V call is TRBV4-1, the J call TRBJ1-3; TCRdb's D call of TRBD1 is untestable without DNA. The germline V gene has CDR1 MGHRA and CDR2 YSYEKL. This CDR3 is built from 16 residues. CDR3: CASSQAVGSPGNTIYF.

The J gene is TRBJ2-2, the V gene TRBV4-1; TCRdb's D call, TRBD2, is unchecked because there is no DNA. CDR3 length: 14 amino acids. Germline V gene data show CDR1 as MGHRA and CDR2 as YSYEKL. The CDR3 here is CASSLGLGTFELFF.